Following are 16 T cell receptor beta chains from one sample sequenced in a study of glioma-infiltrating T cells. Using RNA template, CDR3s of TCR alpha and beta were amplified with iRepertoire arm-PCR. TCRdb analysed the multiplex PCR reads with MiXCR anew, one entry per CDR3 protein. There are about 140,000 distinct CDR3 sequences in the sample; roughly two fifths occur only once, and around 18% lies in the top ten. Sample: glioma tissue, nonneoplastic brain tissue, or PBMCs (not recorded which). All receptors come from a human donor with low-grade glioma or glioblastoma, undergoing nonglioma brain surgery, or in good health (not recorded which).

CDR3: CASSGADTPTEAFF. The CDR3 DNA is TGTGCCAGCAGCGGGGCTGACACCCCCACTGAAGCTTTCTTT. This chain connects TRBV7-2 to TRBJ1-1; tentatively, D is TRBD1 (5 bases). V lost 5 bases, J lost 4 bases, and 14 bases lay in between. Germline assignment: CDR1 SGHTA and CDR2 FQGNSA. The CDR3 is 14 amino acids.

The V call is TRBV6-1, the J call TRBJ1-6, with 8 positions matching TRBD1. Germline values: CDR1 MNHNS, CDR2 SASEGT. The CDR3 is 15 residues long. V shed 0 bases and J 12 bases; nucleotides not matched to a gene: 7. The CDR3 DNA is TGTGCCAGCAGTGAAGCGAAGACAGGGGATCGACCCCTCCACTTT. Translating it yields CASSEAKTGDRPLHF.

V usage is TRBV27 and J usage is TRBJ2-2; D not resolved. The germline V and J ends were trimmed by 2 bases and 6 bases, with 7 bases remaining between them. The CDR3 totals 13 residues. Germline CDR1 MNHEY, CDR2 SMNVEV (reference sequence). The CDR3 is CASSLGSSGELFF. The CDR3 nucleotides read TGTGCCAGCAGTTTAGGGTCATCCGGGGAGCTGTTTTTT.

This clonotype showed up just a few times. The chain carries TRBV10-3 and TRBJ2-1, with 8 bases lining up with TRBD1. The germline gives CDR1 ENHRY, CDR2 SYGVKD. The CDR3 runs to 16 residues. J lost 0 bases, V lost 1 base, and 2 bases had no gene match. The CDR3 DNA reads as TGTGCCATCAGTGAGTTCGGACAGGGCTCCTACAATGAGCAGTTCTTC. This codes for CAISEFGQGSYNEQFF.

The chain recombines TRBV28 with TRBJ2-1; 7 bases fit TRBD2. The germline gives CDR1 MDHEN, CDR2 SYDVKM. This CDR3 contains 16 residues. Germline trimming cut 5 bases from V and 9 bases from J; bases unmatched to any gene: 16. CDR3 DNA sequence: TGTGCCAGCAGTCCGCTGGGGCTAGCGGAAAAAGGTGAGCAGTTCTTC. It codes for CASSPLGLAEKGEQFF.

In its sample, this clonotype was seen a few times. This rearrangement joins TRBV6-2 or TRBV6-3 to TRBJ2-7; D ambiguous. Germline V gene data show CDR1 as MNHEY and CDR2 as SVGEGT. The V end was cut by 4 bases, the J end by 0 bases, with 13 bases between. There are 15 residues in the CDR3. CDR3: CASSWSSQTSYEQYF. The CDR3 coding sequence is TGTGCCAGCAGTTGGTCGAGTCAAACCTCCTACGAGCAGTACTTC.

The CDR3 loop reads CASSTGAVVGYTF. In nucleotides, the CDR3 is TGTGCCAGCAGCACAGGGGCTGTCGTAGGCTACACCTTC. The chain links TRBV7-9 to TRBJ1-2; 7 bases are shared with TRBD1. Trimming cost V 5 bases and J 8 bases; bases outside gene matches: 8. The length of the CDR3 is 13 residues. Germline values: CDR1 SEHNR, CDR2 FQNEAQ (reference sequence).

This chain uses TRBV10-3 with TRBJ2-7; 7 bases agree with TRBD1. With 7 bases clipped from V and 0 bases from J, the junction kept 3 bases outside the gene matches. The CDR3 totals 13 residues. Germline V gene lookup returns CDR1 ENHRY and CDR2 SYGVKD. Written as DNA, the CDR3 is TGTGCCATCAATGGGGACAGCTCCTACGAGCAGTACTTC. Translation gives CAINGDSSYEQYF.

This clonotype has a count of ten or more. This rearrangement joins TRBV6-1 to TRBJ2-3, with TRBD1 as a possible D gene (6 bases). The CDR3 sequence is 13 residues long. The germline V gene encodes CDR1 MNHNS and CDR2 SASEGT. Trimming took off 7 bases at V and 2 bases at J, with 10 bases between the two ends. The CDR3 loop is CASKDRITDTQYF. As DNA, the CDR3 is TGTGCCAGCAAGGACAGAATCACAGATACGCAGTATTTT.

In its sample, this clonotype was seen a few times. Here the CDR3 DNA reads TGCAGTGCTAGGGCCCAAGAGACCCAGTACTTC. Its translation: CSARAQETQYF. The chain has TRBV20-1 and TRBJ2-5; D is unresolved. The germline gives CDR1 DFQATT, CDR2 SNEGSKA (reference sequence). Trimming removed 3 bases from V and 1 base from J, with 3 bases in between. The CDR3 sequence is 11 residues long.

This clonotype has more than one count but fewer than ten. This chain links TRBV12-3 or TRBV12-4 with TRBJ2-7, with D tentatively TRBD1 or TRBD2 (5 bases each). The CDR3 loop spans 14 amino acids. V was cut by 3 bases and J by 6 bases, with 15 bases left in between. CDR3 sequence (DNA): TGTGCCAGCAGTTTTGGGGACGGAGCCGGCGAGCAGTACTTC. Translating it yields CASSFGDGAGEQYF.

V is TRBV7-8 and J is TRBJ1-3; 7 bases fit TRBD1. The CDR3 runs to 16 residues. Germline V gene lookup returns CDR1 SGHVS and CDR2 FQNEAQ. The V and J ends lost 5 bases and 0 bases, in that order; junction bases with no gene match: 7. The CDR3 sequence: CASSQRQGRSGNTIYF. The CDR3 DNA sequence: TGTGCCAGCAGCCAGAGACAGGGCCGCTCTGGAAACACCATATATTTT.

The V gene is TRBV6-2 or TRBV6-3, the J gene TRBJ1-1, with 7 bases that match TRBD1. V trimming: 0 bases; J trimming: 5 bases; junction bases outside the gene matches: 3. The CDR3 has 14 amino acids. CDR1 MNHEY and CDR2 SVGEGT come from the germline V gene. The CDR3 DNA reads TGTGCCAGCAGTTACTCGACAGGGCGGACTGAAGCTTTCTTT. Protein product: CASSYSTGRTEAFF.

The J gene is TRBJ2-1, the V gene TRBV7-2; D gene uncertain. Germline V lookup: CDR1 SGHTA, CDR2 FQGNSA. This CDR3 is 13 amino acids long. The V gene lost 1 base and the J gene lost 10 bases, with 11 bases spanning the gap. In DNA form, the CDR3 reads TGTGCCAGCAGCTTAGGCGTCTTTCGGGAGCAGTTCTTC. This gives the protein CASSLGVFREQFF. The full variable domain, completed using reference TRBV7-2 and TRBJ2-1, is GAGVSQSPSNKVTEKGKDVELRCDPISGHTALYWYRQSLGQGLEFLIYFQGNSAPDKSGLPSDRFSAERTGGSVSTLTIQRTQQEDSAVYLCASSLGVFREQFFGPGTRLTVL.

The rearrangement links TRBV7-2 to TRBJ2-3, with D uncertain. Trimming took off 5 bases at V and 1 base at J, with 7 bases between the two ends. Germline CDR1 is SGHTA and CDR2 is FQGNSA. CDR3 length equals 13 residues. The CDR3 DNA is TGTGCCAGCAGCACGGGCCGCACAGATACGCAGTATTTT. As protein: CASSTGRTDTQYF.

This chain joins TRBV6-1 and TRBJ1-6; maybe TRBD1 (6 bases). Trimming took off 6 bases at V and 10 bases at J, with 13 bases between the two ends. This CDR3 region has 13 residues. The germline CDR1 and CDR2 sequences are MNHNS and SASEGT. CDR3 in DNA: TGTGCCAGCAGCCTACAGGGCGGCTCACCCCTCCACTTT. As protein: CASSLQGGSPLHF.